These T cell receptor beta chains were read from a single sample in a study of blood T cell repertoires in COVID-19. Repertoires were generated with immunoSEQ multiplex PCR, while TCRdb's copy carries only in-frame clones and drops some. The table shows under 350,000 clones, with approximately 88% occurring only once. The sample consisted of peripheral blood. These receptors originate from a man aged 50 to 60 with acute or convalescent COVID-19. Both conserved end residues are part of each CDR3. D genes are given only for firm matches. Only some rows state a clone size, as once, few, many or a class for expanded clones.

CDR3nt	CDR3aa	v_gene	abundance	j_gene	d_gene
TGCGCCAGCAGCCAAGAGGTCCGGGGTGGCCACGAGCAGTACTTC	CASSQEVRGGHEQYF	TRBV4-1	-	TRBJ2-7	-
TGTGCCAGCAGCCCCCCAGGGTCCTACGAGCAGTACTTC	CASSPPGSYEQYF	TRBV3-1/TRBV3-2	-	TRBJ2-7	-
TGTGCCAGCAGCTTGGGACTTATCACAGATACGCAGTATTTT	CASSLGLITDTQYF	TRBV9	-	TRBJ2-3	-
TGTGCCACCAGCAGACAGGGAAGAGGTCAGCCCCAGCATTTT	CATSRQGRGQPQHF	TRBV15	-	TRBJ1-5	-
TGTGCCAGAACCATTACACCCCGGACAGGGGAGACCGGGGAGCTGTTTTTT	CARTITPRTGETGELFF	TRBV21-1	-	TRBJ2-2	-
TGTGCCAGCAGCGTAGGCGGGGGGAACTACGAGCAGTACTTC	CASSVGGGNYEQYF	TRBV9	-	TRBJ2-7	TRBD2
TGTGCCACCAGTCCCAATCCTACTAGCGCGATTCGAGATACGCAGTATTTT	CATSPNPTSAIRDTQYF	TRBV24-1	-	TRBJ2-3	TRBD2
TGCAGTGCTAGTATCTCAGGCCCGGAGACCCAGTACTTC	CSASISGPETQYF	TRBV20-1	-	TRBJ2-5	-
TGTGCCAGCAGCGTAGGGGTAGGGGTGGGTGAGCAGTTCTTC	CASSVGVGVGEQFF	TRBV9	-	TRBJ2-1	-
TGTGCCAGCAGCAAAGCGCAGGCAGGGGGCGGGACCGGGGAGCTGTTTTTT	CASSKAQAGGGTGELFF	TRBV21-1	-	TRBJ2-2	-
TGCAGCGTTGAGATGATCGGACAGGCCAACTATGGCTACACCTTC	CSVEMIGQANYGYTF	TRBV29-1	-	TRBJ1-2	TRBD1
TGTGCCAGTAGTTCAAAGCGGGGGGGCTTTAATGAGCAGTTCTTC	CASSSKRGGFNEQFF	TRBV19	once	TRBJ2-1	TRBD2
TGTGCCAGCAGTGAATCGGTTGGCTACACCTTC	CASSESVGYTF	TRBV25-1	-	TRBJ1-2	-
TGTGCCAGCAGCCCACGTCAGGGCGCAACTAATGAAAAACTGTTTTTT	CASSPRQGATNEKLFF	TRBV7-3	-	TRBJ1-4	-
TGTGCCAGCAGCTTAACAGCAATGGGCACTGAAGCTTTCTTT	CASSLTAMGTEAFF	TRBV11-2	-	TRBJ1-1	-
TGTGCCAGCAGCTTTGCAGGGGAGAACTATGGCTACACCTTC	CASSFAGENYGYTF	TRBV5-4	-	TRBJ1-2	-
TGTGCCAGCAACCCAAGGGACTTAGACCAAGAGACCCAGTACTTC	CASNPRDLDQETQYF	TRBV6-5	-	TRBJ2-5	-
TGTGCCAGTAGCGGGGGAAGGAACAATCAGCCCCAGCATTTT	CASSGGRNNQPQHF	TRBV6-5	-	TRBJ1-5	-
TGTGCCAGCAGCCAGCAAAACAGGGCTGACCCAGATACGCAGTATTTT	CASSQQNRADPDTQYF	TRBV3-1/TRBV3-2	-	TRBJ2-3	-
TGTGCCAGCAGCCGAAGGGACAGGGGATTCTATGGCTACACCTTC	CASSRRDRGFYGYTF	TRBV3-1/TRBV3-2	-	TRBJ1-2	TRBD1
TGTGCCAGCAGCTTGTCTAGCGGGACAAAAGAGACCCAGTACTTC	CASSLSSGTKETQYF	TRBV7-2	-	TRBJ2-5	TRBD2
TGCGCCATCCCGACAGGGGAGCCTGGAAACACCATATATTTT	CAIPTGEPGNTIYF	TRBV23-1	-	TRBJ1-3	TRBD1
TGTGCCAGCAGCCGATGGGAGGTGCAAAGTGGAAACACCATATATTTT	CASSRWEVQSGNTIYF	TRBV7-9	once	TRBJ1-3	-
TGTGCCAGCAGCGAGCGACAGGGTGGCCAGCCCCAGCATTTT	CASSERQGGQPQHF	TRBV7-2	once	TRBJ1-5	TRBD1
TGTGCCAGCAGCTTGGGAGGGGGGAACACTGAAGCTTTCTTT	CASSLGGGNTEAFF	TRBV3-1/TRBV3-2	-	TRBJ1-1	-
TGTGCCAGCAGTTCCCCAGGGACAGGAAGGGCCTATGGCTACACCTTC	CASSSPGTGRAYGYTF	TRBV6-6	-	TRBJ1-2	TRBD1
TGTGCCAGCAGCCAAGAGTTAAGCAGGGCCAACGTCCTGACTTTC	CASSQELSRANVLTF	TRBV3-1/TRBV3-2	-	TRBJ2-6	-
TGTGCCAGCGGAAAACAGGGAAACATTCAGTACTTC	CASGKQGNIQYF	TRBV27	-	TRBJ2-4	-